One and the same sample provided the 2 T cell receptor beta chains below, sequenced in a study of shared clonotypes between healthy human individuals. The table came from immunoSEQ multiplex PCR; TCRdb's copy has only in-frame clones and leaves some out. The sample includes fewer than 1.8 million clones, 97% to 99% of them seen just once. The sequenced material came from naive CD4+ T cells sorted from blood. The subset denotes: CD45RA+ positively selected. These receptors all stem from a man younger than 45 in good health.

The DNA for the CDR3 is TGCGCCAGCAGCCCCAGTTACAGGGGGGATGGCTACACCTTC. Encoded protein: CASSPSYRGDGYTF. V and J are TRBV5-1 and TRBJ1-2; 8 nucleotides agree with TRBD1. V gave up 4 bases and J gave up 6 bases; unmatched junction bases: 8. The germline gives CDR1 SGHRS, CDR2 YFSETQ. The CDR3 has 14 amino acids.

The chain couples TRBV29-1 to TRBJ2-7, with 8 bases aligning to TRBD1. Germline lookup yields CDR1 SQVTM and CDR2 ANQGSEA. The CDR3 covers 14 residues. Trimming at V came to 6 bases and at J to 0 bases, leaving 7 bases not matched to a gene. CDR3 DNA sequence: TGCAGCGTCGCGACAGGGGTCCTCTCCTACGAGCAGTACTTC. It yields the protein CSVATGVLSYEQYF.